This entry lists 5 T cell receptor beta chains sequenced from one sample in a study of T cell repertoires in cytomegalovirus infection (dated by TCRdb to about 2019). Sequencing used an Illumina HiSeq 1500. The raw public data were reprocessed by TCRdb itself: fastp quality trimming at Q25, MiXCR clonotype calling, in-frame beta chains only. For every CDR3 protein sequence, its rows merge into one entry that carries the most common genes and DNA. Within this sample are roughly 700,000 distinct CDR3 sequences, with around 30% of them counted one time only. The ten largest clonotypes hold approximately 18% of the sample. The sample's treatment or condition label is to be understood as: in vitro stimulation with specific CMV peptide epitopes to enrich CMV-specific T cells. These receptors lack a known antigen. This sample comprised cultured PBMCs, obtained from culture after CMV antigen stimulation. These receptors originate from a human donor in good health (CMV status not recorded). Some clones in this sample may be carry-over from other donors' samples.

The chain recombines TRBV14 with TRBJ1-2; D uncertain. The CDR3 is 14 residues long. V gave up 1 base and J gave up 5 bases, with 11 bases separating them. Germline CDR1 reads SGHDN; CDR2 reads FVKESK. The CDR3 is CASSQGKGFYGYTF. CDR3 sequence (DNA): TGTGCCAGCAGCCAAGGGAAGGGTTTTTATGGCTACACCTTC. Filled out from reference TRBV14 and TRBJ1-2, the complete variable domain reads EAGVTQFPSHSVIEKGQTVTLRCDPISGHDNLYWYRRVMGKEIKFLLHFVKESKQDESGMPNNRFLAERTGGTYSTLKVQPAELEDSGVYFCASSQGKGFYGYTFGSGTRLTVV.

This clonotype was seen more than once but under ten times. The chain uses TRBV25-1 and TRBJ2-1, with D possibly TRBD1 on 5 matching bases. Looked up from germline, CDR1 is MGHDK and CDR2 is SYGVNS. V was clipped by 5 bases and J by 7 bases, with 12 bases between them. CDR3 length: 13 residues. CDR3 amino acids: CASSRASGNEQFF. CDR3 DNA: TGTGCCAGCAGTCGAGCCTCAGGGAATGAGCAGTTCTTC.

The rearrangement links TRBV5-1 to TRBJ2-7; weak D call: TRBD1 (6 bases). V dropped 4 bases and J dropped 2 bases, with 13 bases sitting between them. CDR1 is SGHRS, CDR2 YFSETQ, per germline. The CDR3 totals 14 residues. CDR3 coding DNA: TGCGCCAGCAGCGCGCAGACAGGTACCTACGAGCAGTACTTC. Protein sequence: CASSAQTGTYEQYF.

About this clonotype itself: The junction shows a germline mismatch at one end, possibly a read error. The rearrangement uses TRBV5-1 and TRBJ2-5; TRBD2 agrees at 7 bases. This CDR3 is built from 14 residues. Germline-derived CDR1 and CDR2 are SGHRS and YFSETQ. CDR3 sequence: CASSLGGVQETQYF. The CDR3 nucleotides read TGTGCCAGCAGCTTGGGGGGGGTCCAAGAGACCCAGTACTTC.

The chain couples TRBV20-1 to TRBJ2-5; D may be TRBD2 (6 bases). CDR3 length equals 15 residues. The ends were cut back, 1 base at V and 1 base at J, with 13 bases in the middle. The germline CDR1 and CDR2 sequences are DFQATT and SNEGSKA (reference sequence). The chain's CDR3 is CSARASSGPQETQYF. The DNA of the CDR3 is TGCAGTGCTAGAGCGAGTAGCGGCCCCCAAGAGACCCAGTACTTC.